This entry lists 3 T cell receptor beta chains sequenced from one sample in a study of cytomegalovirus exposure and HLA in healthy donors. Libraries were prepared by immunoSEQ multiplex PCR; TCRdb keeps only in-frame clonotypes and omits some of them. The table lists tens of thousands of clones, roughly 89% of them singletons, with around 1.7% in the top ten. Specimen: PBMCs. The receptors were sampled from a woman under 30 in good health and CMV-seronegative.

The chain recombines TRBV11-2 with TRBJ2-3; TRBD2 agrees at 10 bases. The CDR3 sequence is 16 residues long. The V and J ends lost 2 bases and 10 bases, in that order; junction bases with no gene match: 12. The germline gives CDR1 SGHAT, CDR2 FQNNGV. The CDR3 sequence is CASSLLLAGNVFSQYF. CDR3 nucleotides: TGTGCCAGCAGCTTACTACTAGCGGGAAATGTGTTCTCGCAGTATTTT.

This chain joins TRBV15 and TRBJ2-3; TRBD2 matches 8 bases. The germline V gene encodes CDR1 LNHNV and CDR2 YYDKDF (reference sequence). The length of the CDR3 is 15 residues. Trimming removed 6 bases from V and 6 bases from J; junction bases left unmatched: 11. CDR3: CATRLTGGPPDTQYF. The DNA of the CDR3 is TGTGCCACCAGGTTAACGGGGGGGCCACCCGATACGCAGTATTTT.

The chain combines TRBV19 with TRBJ2-5; TRBD1 aligns across 7 bases. Germline lookup yields CDR1 LNHDA and CDR2 SQIVND (reference sequence). After removal of 1 base from V and 5 bases from J, the junction contained 7 bases not matched to a gene. CDR3 length equals 15 residues. Written as DNA, the CDR3 is TGTGCCAGTAGTATAGTTCCGACAGGGAGCGAGACCCAGTACTTC. Protein: CASSIVPTGSETQYF.